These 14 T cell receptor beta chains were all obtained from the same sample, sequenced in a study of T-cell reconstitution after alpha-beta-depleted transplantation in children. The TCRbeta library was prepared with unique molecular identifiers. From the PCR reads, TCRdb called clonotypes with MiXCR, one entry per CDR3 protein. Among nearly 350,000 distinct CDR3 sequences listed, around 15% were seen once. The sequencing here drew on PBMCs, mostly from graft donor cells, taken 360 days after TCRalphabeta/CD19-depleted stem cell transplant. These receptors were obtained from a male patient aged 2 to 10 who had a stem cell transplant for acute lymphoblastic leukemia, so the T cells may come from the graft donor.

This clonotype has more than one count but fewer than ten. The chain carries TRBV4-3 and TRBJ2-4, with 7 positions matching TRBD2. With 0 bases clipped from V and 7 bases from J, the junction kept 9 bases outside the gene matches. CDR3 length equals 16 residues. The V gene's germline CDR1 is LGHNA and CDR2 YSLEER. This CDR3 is CASSQEGGGRRNIQYF. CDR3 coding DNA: TGCGCCAGCAGCCAAGAAGGCGGCGGGAGAAGGAACATTCAGTACTTC.

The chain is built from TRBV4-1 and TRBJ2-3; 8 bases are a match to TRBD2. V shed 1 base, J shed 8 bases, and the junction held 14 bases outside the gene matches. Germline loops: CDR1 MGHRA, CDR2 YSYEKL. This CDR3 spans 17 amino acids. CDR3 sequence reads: CASSQVMGRAGGATQYF. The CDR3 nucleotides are TGCGCCAGCAGCCAAGTGATGGGTAGGGCGGGGGGCGCTACGCAGTATTTT.

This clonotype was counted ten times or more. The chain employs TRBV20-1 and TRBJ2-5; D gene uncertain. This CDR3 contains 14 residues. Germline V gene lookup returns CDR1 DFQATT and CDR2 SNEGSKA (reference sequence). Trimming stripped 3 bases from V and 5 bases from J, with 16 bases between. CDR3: CSARRQRFRETQYF. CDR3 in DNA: TGCAGTGCTAGGCGACAAAGATTTAGGGAGACCCAGTACTTC.

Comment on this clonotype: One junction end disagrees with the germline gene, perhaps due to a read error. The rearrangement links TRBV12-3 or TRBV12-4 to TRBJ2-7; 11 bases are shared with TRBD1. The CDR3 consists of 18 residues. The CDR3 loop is CAISLRGGGDRGYYEQYF. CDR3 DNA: TGTGCCATCAGTTTGAGAGGCGGGGGGGACAGGGGGTACTACGAGCAGTACTTC.

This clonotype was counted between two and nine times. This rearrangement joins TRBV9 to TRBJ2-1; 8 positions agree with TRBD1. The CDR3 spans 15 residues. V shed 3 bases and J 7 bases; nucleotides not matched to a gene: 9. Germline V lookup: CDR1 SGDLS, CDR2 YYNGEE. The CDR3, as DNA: TGTGCCAGCAGCGGGGGACAGGTGGTAGTGAATGAGCAGTTCTTC. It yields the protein CASSGGQVVVNEQFF.

CDR3 loop: CASSWGPAGEIYGYTF. CDR3 coding DNA: TGTGCCAGCAGTTGGGGTCCGGCGGGGGAAATCTATGGCTACACCTTC. The chain is built from TRBV12-3 or TRBV12-4 and TRBJ1-2; tentatively, D is TRBD1 (5 bases). The CDR3 is 16 amino acids. With 4 bases removed from V and 4 bases from J, the gap between germline ends came to 19 bases.

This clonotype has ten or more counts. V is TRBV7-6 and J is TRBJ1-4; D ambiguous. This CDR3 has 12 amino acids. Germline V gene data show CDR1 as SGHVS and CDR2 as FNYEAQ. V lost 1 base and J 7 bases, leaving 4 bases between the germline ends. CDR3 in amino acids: CASSLVGEKLFF. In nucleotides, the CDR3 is TGTGCCAGCAGCTTAGTGGGTGAAAAACTGTTTTTT.

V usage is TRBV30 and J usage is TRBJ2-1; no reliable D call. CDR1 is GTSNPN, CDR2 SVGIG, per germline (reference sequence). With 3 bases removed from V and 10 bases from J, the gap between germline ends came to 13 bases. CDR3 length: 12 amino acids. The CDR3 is CAWRPQAGEQFF. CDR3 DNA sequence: TGTGCCTGGAGACCCCAGGCTGGCGAGCAGTTCTTC.

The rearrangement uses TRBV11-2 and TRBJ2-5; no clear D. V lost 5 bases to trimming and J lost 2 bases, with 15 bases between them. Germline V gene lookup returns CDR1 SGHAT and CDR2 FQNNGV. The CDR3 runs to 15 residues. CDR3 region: CASSEIRASQETQYF. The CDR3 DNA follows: TGTGCCAGCAGCGAAATCCGGGCGTCTCAAGAGACCCAGTACTTC.

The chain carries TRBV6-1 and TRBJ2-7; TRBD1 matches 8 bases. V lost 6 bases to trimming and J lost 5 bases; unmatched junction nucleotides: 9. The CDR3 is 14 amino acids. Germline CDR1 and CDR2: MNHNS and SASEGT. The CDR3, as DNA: TGTGCCAGCAGCGGCCGGGACAGGTCGCACGAGCAGTACTTC. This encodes CASSGRDRSHEQYF.

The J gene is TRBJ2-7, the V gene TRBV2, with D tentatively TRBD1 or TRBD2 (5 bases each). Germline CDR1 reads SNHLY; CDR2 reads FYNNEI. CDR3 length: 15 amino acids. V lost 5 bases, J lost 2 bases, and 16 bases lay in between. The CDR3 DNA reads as TGTGCCAGCAGTCCCCGTGGGACGGCAACCTACGAGCAGTACTTC. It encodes CASSPRGTATYEQYF.

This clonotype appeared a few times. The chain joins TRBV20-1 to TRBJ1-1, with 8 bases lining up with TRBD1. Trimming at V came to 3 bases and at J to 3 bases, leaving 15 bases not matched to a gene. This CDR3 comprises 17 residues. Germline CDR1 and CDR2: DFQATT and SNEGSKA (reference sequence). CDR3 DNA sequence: TGCAGTGCTAGTTACTGGAGGCCGGACAGGGCCGACACTGAAGCTTTCTTT. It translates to CSASYWRPDRADTEAFF.

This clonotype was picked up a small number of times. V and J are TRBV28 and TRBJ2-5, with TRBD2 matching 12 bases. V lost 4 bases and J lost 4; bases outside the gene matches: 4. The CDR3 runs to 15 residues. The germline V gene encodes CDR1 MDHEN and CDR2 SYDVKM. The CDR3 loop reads CASSSSGRARETQYF. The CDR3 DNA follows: TGTGCCAGCAGTTCTAGCGGGAGGGCCCGAGAGACCCAGTACTTC.

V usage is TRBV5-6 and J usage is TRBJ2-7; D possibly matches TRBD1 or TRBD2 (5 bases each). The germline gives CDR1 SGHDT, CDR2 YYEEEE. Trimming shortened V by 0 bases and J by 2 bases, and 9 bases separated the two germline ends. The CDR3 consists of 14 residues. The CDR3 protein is CASSLEPGPYEQYF. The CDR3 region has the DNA TGTGCCAGCAGCTTGGAACCGGGACCCTACGAGCAGTACTTC.